The 27 T cell receptor beta chains presented below share a single source sample, sequenced in a study of blood T cell repertoires in COVID-19. Sequencing was performed with immunoSEQ multiplex PCR; in TCRdb, only in-frame clones are kept and a portion is missing. This table holds about 150,000 clones, 75% to 80% found once. The sample comprised peripheral blood. The source is a woman of 80 years or more with acute or convalescent COVID-19.

The CDR3 here is CASSVLDSGNTIYF. The CDR3 coding sequence is TGTGCCAGCAGTGTTTTGGACTCAGGAAACACCATATATTTT. V usage is TRBV2 and J usage is TRBJ1-3; D is undetermined. V was cut by 4 bases and J by 4 bases, with 11 bases left in between. The germline gives CDR1 SNHLY, CDR2 FYNNEI. This CDR3 is 14 amino acids long.

This clone has a count of ten or more. The chain uses TRBV14 and TRBJ2-7, with 10 bases lining up with TRBD2. CDR3 length: 16 residues. V shed 0 bases and J 5 bases; nucleotides not matched to a gene: 7. The germline gives CDR1 SGHDN, CDR2 FVKESK. This CDR3 reads CASSQDPASGRNEQYF. The CDR3 DNA sequence: TGTGCCAGCAGCCAAGATCCGGCTAGCGGGAGAAACGAGCAGTACTTC.

V usage is TRBV30 and J usage is TRBJ1-6, with 7 bases lining up with TRBD1. The CDR3 contains 16 residues. V shed 5 bases, J shed 3 bases, and the junction held 10 bases outside the gene matches. From germline, CDR1 is GTSNPN and CDR2 SVGIG (reference sequence). Here the CDR3 DNA reads TGTGCCTGGGGCCTACCCGGGACAGTCTATAATTCACCCCTCCACTTT. Translated: CAWGLPGTVYNSPLHF.

V and J are TRBV18 and TRBJ1-2, with D maybe TRBD1 (6 bases). This CDR3 has 16 amino acids. The ends were cut back, 3 bases at V and 4 bases at J, with 18 bases in the middle. Germline-derived CDR1 and CDR2 are KGHSH and LQKENI. The CDR3 protein is CASSPTGTVLGYGYTF. The CDR3 coding sequence is TGTGCCAGCTCACCTACAGGGACGGTGTTGGGCTATGGCTACACCTTC.

This chain uses TRBV5-6 with TRBJ1-1, with D hard to call. This CDR3 has 16 residues. Looked up from germline, CDR1 is SGHDT and CDR2 is YYEEEE. Trimming removed 1 base at V and 4 bases at J, with 17 bases between. The DNA of the CDR3 is TGTGCCAGCAGCTTGTTGGGCTCGCCTGAGGGCACTGAAGCTTTCTTT. It codes for CASSLLGSPEGTEAFF. The complete variable domain, with remaining parts taken from reference TRBV5-6 and TRBJ1-1, reads DAGVTQSPTHLIKTRGQQVTLRCSPKSGHDTVSWYQQALGQGPQFIFQYYEEEERQRGNFPDRFSGHQFPNYSSELNVNALLLGDSALYLCASSLLGSPEGTEAFFGQGTRLTVV.

The V and J genes are TRBV3-1 (or the pseudogene TRBV3-2) and TRBJ1-2; possible D gene TRBD1, 5 bases. The CDR3 covers 16 residues. V was cut by 5 bases and J by 0 bases, with 16 bases left in between. Per the germline V gene, CDR1 is LGHDT and CDR2 is YNNKEL (reference sequence). CDR3 DNA sequence: TGTGCCAGCAGCGGAGAAACTCGGGGGGCTAACTATGGCTACACCTTC. It specifies CASSGETRGANYGYTF.

CDR3 sequence: CASTGLAGGSTDTQYF. Here the CDR3 DNA reads TGCGCCAGCACCGGACTAGCGGGAGGCAGCACAGATACGCAGTATTTT. The V and J genes are TRBV10-2 and TRBJ2-3; TRBD2 agrees at 14 bases. V was clipped by 7 bases and J by 0 bases; unmatched bases: 3. CDR3 length equals 16 residues. CDR1 and CDR2 (germline): WSHSY, SAAADI.

The chain uses TRBV19 and TRBJ1-6; 12 bases map to TRBD1. Germline V gene lookup returns CDR1 LNHDA and CDR2 SQIVND (reference sequence). The CDR3 runs to 17 residues. V shed 11 bases and J 8 bases; nucleotides not matched to a gene: 16. The CDR3: CASRGTGGESFHSPLHF. CDR3 DNA sequence: TGTGCCTCCCGGGGGACAGGGGGCGAATCGTTTCATTCACCCCTCCACTTT. Using reference TRBV19 and TRBJ1-6 for the parts outside the CDR3, the full variable domain is DGGITQSPKYLFRKEGQNVTLSCEQNLNHDAMYWYRQDPGQGLRLIYYSQIVNDFQKGDIAEGYSVSREKKESFPLTVTSAQKNPTAFYLCASRGTGGESFHSPLHFGNGTRLTVT.

As DNA, the CDR3 is TGTGCCAGCAGACTCGCCGGGACTAGAGAGACCCAGTACTTC. The encoded protein is CASRLAGTRETQYF. The chain joins TRBV27 to TRBJ2-5; 8 nucleotides match TRBD2. Germline V lookup: CDR1 MNHEY, CDR2 SMNVEV (reference sequence). There are 14 residues in the CDR3. With V trimmed by 6 bases and J by 4 bases, 7 bases remained unmatched.

This clone was recorded once. The rearrangement uses TRBV7-9 and TRBJ2-5; tentatively, D is TRBD1 (6 bases). CDR3 length: 13 residues. In germline, CDR1 is SEHNR, CDR2 FQNEAQ (reference sequence). V was shortened by 6 bases and J by 11 bases, with 19 bases between the two germline ends. The CDR3 loop reads CASRSNRDRGQYF. Written as DNA, the CDR3 is TGTGCCAGCAGGTCAAACAGGGACCGGGGTCAGTACTTC.

The chain links TRBV5-1 to TRBJ1-1, with TRBD1 identical over 7 bases. Germline loops: CDR1 SGHRS, CDR2 YFSETQ. This CDR3 contains 17 residues. The ends lost 0 bases at V and 3 bases at J; junction bases unmatched: 11. CDR3 in DNA: TGCGCCAGCAGCTTGGTCAGGGGGGTCGGGGTGGACACTGAAGCTTTCTTT. Its protein product is CASSLVRGVGVDTEAFF.

This rearrangement joins TRBV6-1 to TRBJ1-4; a weak D match, TRBD1 (5 bases). There are 15 residues in the CDR3. Between the trimmed V and J ends, which lost 1 base and 11 bases, there was a span of 17 bases. The V gene's germline CDR1 is MNHNS and CDR2 SASEGT. CDR3 nucleotides: TGTGCCAGCAGTGAAGAGGGGTCTGGCATGAGGAAACTGTTTTTT. Translated: CASSEEGSGMRKLFF.

The chain links TRBV5-1 to TRBJ2-2, with 11 positions matching TRBD2. Per germline, CDR1 SGHRS and CDR2 YFSETQ. The V segment lost 0 bases and the J segment 5 bases; nucleotides outside the gene matches: 3. This CDR3 region has 16 residues. CDR3 protein: CASSLATSGETGELFF. The CDR3 coding sequence is TGCGCCAGCAGCTTGGCGACTAGCGGGGAGACCGGGGAGCTGTTTTTT.

The chain is built from TRBV5-1 and TRBJ1-1; D is undetermined. With 4 bases removed from V and 3 bases from J, the gap between germline ends came to 4 bases. The CDR3 spans 11 residues. CDR1 and CDR2 from the germline V gene are SGHRS and YFSETQ. For the CDR3, the DNA is TGCGCCAGCAGCCAGGACACTGAAGCTTTCTTT. Translated: CASSQDTEAFF.

This chain links TRBV5-1 with TRBJ2-7, with 8 bases identical to TRBD1. Germline CDR1 is SGHRS and CDR2 is YFSETQ. The CDR3 has 15 amino acids. V trimming: 3 bases; J trimming: 3 bases; junction bases outside the gene matches: 8. CDR3 sequence reads: CASSSVPGQDYEQYF. The DNA of the CDR3 is TGCGCCAGCAGCTCAGTACCGGGACAGGACTACGAGCAGTACTTC.

The CDR3 DNA reads as TGTGCCAGCAGACGAACCTCTAGCGATAACTCCTACGAGCAGTACTTC. Its protein is CASRRTSSDNSYEQYF. V usage is TRBV27 and J usage is TRBJ2-7; perhaps TRBD2 as D (6 bases). The V and J ends lost 6 bases and 0 bases respectively, with 18 bases between them. The CDR3 is 16 amino acids. Germline assignment: CDR1 MNHEY and CDR2 SMNVEV (reference sequence).

The CDR3 loop is CAWSVRGLDEKLFF. Written as DNA, the CDR3 is TGTGCCTGGAGTGTAAGGGGGCTGGATGAAAAACTGTTTTTT. J is TRBJ1-4 and V is TRBV30, with 7 bases aligning to TRBD1. The CDR3 extends over 14 amino acids. CDR1 and CDR2 (germline): GTSNPN, SVGIG (reference sequence). The trim removed 0 bases at V and 6 bases at J, leaving 4 bases unmatched.

A remark on this clone: Other DNA sequences in this specimen translate into the identical CDR3. This chain joins TRBV5-1 and TRBJ2-6, with D uncertain. Trimming pared 1 base from V and 4 bases from J, leaving 9 bases between. The germline CDR1 and CDR2 sequences are SGHRS and YFSETQ. There are 15 residues in the CDR3. The CDR3 DNA reads as TGCGCCAGCAGCTTGTCCATTGCGGGGGCCAACGTCCTGACTTTC. Protein sequence: CASSLSIAGANVLTF.

CDR3 sequence: CASYRTGQETQYF. DNA of the CDR3: TGTGCCAGTTACCGGACAGGCCAAGAGACCCAGTACTTC. This sequence joins TRBV6-5 and TRBJ2-5; TRBD1 matches at 7 bases. Trimming at V came to 9 bases and at J to 1 base, leaving 5 bases not matched to a gene. In germline, CDR1 is MNHEY, CDR2 SVGAGI. This CDR3 comprises 13 residues.

The rearrangement uses TRBV3-1 (or the pseudogene TRBV3-2) and TRBJ2-5; 8 bases are shared with TRBD1. The V gene's germline CDR1 is LGHDT and CDR2 YNNKEL (reference sequence). V lost 0 bases and J lost 2; bases outside the gene matches: 5. The CDR3 has 16 amino acids. The CDR3 coding sequence is TGTGCCAGCAGCCAAGACTCAGACAGGGGACAAGAGACCCAGTACTTC. Protein sequence: CASSQDSDRGQETQYF.

The table lists this clone with a few counts. The V gene is TRBV27, the J gene TRBJ1-2; D remains unclear. The ends were cut back, 3 bases at V and 0 bases at J, with 14 bases in the middle. Per germline, CDR1 MNHEY and CDR2 SMNVEV (reference sequence). The CDR3 is 16 residues long. In DNA, the CDR3 is TGTGCCAGCAGTTTGAGGCAGCAACCAGCTAACTATGGCTACACCTTC. This codes for CASSLRQQPANYGYTF.

The gene calls are TRBV6-5 and TRBJ2-7, with TRBD1 identical over 8 bases. V dropped 5 bases and J dropped 7; count of bases not matched to a gene: 10. The CDR3 runs to 14 residues. The germline CDR1 and CDR2 sequences are MNHEY and SVGAGI. CDR3 sequence: CASSQPGQGIEQYF. The CDR3, as DNA: TGTGCCAGCAGTCAGCCCGGACAGGGTATAGAGCAGTACTTC.

The V and J genes are TRBV7-2 and TRBJ2-7; D possibly corresponds to TRBD2 (5 bases). The CDR3 contains 14 residues. Germline V lookup: CDR1 SGHTA, CDR2 FQGNSA. V was cut by 4 bases and J by 2 bases, with 12 bases left in between. This CDR3 is CASSWRAAAYEQYF. CDR3 coding DNA: TGTGCCAGCAGCTGGCGGGCCGCTGCCTACGAGCAGTACTTC.

This sequence joins TRBV14 and TRBJ1-2, with a tentative D call TRBD1 (5 bases). Germline-derived CDR1 and CDR2 are SGHDN and FVKESK. The CDR3 consists of 17 residues. Trimming removed 2 bases at V and 0 bases at J, with 16 bases between. Here the CDR3 DNA reads TGTGCCAGCAGCCAAAGACAGTACATCAACCCTAACTATGGCTACACCTTC. Its translation: CASSQRQYINPNYGYTF.

The sample holds a few counts of this clone. The V call is TRBV30, the J call TRBJ2-7; D remains ambiguous. This CDR3 has 13 amino acids. Germline CDR1 reads GTSNPN; CDR2 reads SVGIG (reference sequence). The V gene lost 3 bases and the J gene lost 2 bases, with 11 bases spanning the gap. Here the CDR3 reads CAWRARMTYEQYF. For the CDR3, the DNA is TGTGCCTGGAGGGCCAGGATGACCTACGAGCAGTACTTC. The full variable domain, in which reference TRBV30 and TRBJ2-7 provide the parts outside the CDR3, is SQTIHQWPATLVQPVGSPLSLECTVEGTSNPNLYWYRQAAGRGLQLLFYSVGIGQISSEVPQNLSASRPQDRQFILSSKKLLLSDSGFYLCAWRARMTYEQYFGPGTRLTVT.

CDR3 nucleotide sequence: TGTGCCAGCAGCGAGGGACAGGGGAATTCACCCCTCCACTTT. Protein product: CASSEGQGNSPLHF. This chain connects TRBV6-5 to TRBJ1-6; 10 nucleotides align to TRBD1. This CDR3 spans 14 amino acids. CDR1 and CDR2 (germline): MNHEY, SVGAGI. Trimming cost V 6 bases and J 7 bases; bases outside gene matches: 3.

The chain combines TRBV10-1 with TRBJ1-2, with a possible D match to TRBD1 (6 bases). Trimming took off 5 bases at V and 4 bases at J, with 11 bases between the two ends. Per germline, CDR1 WNHNN and CDR2 SYGVQD (reference sequence). This CDR3 spans 13 amino acids. The CDR3 DNA follows: TGCGCCAGCAGTAACAGGGTGGGCTATGGCTACACCTTC. It specifies CASSNRVGYGYTF.